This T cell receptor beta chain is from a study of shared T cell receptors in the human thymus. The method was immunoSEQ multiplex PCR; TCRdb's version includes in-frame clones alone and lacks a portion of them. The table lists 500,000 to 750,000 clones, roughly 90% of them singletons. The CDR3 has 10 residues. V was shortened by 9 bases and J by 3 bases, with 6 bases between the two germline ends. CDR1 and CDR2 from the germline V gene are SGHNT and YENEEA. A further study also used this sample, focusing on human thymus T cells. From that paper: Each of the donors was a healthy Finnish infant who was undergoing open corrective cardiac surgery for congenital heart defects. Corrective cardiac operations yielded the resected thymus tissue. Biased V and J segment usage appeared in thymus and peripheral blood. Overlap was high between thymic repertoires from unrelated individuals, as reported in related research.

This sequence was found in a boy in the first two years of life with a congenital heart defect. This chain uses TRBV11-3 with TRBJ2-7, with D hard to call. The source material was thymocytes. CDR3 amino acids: CASSGYEQYF. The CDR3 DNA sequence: TGTGCCAGTTCGGGCTACGAGCAGTACTTC.